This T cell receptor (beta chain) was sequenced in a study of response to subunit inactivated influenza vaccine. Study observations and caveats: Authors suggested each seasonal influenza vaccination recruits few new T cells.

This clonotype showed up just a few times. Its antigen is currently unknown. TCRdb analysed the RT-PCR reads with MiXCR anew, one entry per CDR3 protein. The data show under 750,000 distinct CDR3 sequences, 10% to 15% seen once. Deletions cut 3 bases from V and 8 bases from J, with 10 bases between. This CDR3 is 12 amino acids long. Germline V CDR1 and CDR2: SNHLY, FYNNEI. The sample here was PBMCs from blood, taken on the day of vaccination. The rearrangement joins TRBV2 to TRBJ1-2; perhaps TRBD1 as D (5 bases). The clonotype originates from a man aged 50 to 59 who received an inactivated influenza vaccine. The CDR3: CASSDIPGGYTF. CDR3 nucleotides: TGTGCCAGCAGTGACATTCCAGGGGGCTACACCTTC.